These 27 T cell receptor beta chains came from one sample sequenced in a study of blood T cell repertoires in COVID-19. Libraries were prepared by immunoSEQ multiplex PCR; TCRdb keeps only in-frame clonotypes and omits some of them. The sample lists just under 350,000 clones; around 90% were seen once. Material: peripheral blood. These TCRs come from a woman aged 18-29 years who had recovered from COVID-19.

The chain employs TRBV5-1 and TRBJ2-2; 7 bases align to TRBD2. This CDR3 region has 15 residues. Germline-derived CDR1 and CDR2 are SGHRS and YFSETQ. Germline trimming cut 2 bases from V and 2 bases from J; bases unmatched to any gene: 3. Here the CDR3 reads CASSFAGVNTGELFF. The CDR3 coding sequence is TGCGCCAGCAGCTTCGCGGGAGTTAACACCGGGGAGCTGTTTTTT.

This rearrangement joins TRBV4-1 to TRBJ1-1, with a weak D call TRBD1 (5 bases). This CDR3 is built from 17 residues. Looked up from germline, CDR1 is MGHRA and CDR2 is YSYEKL. V was trimmed by 3 bases and J by 6 bases, leaving 23 bases between them. This chain's CDR3 is CASSHFPGEVRRAEAFF. For the CDR3, the DNA is TGCGCCAGCAGCCATTTTCCGGGGGAGGTGCGTAGGGCTGAAGCTTTCTTT.

The rearrangement uses TRBV5-1 and TRBJ2-3, with 13 bases that match TRBD2. The trim removed 2 bases at V and 3 bases at J, leaving 6 bases unmatched. The germline V gene has CDR1 SGHRS and CDR2 YFSETQ. The CDR3 is 17 residues long. The CDR3 DNA sequence: TGCGCCAGCAGCTTAACTAGCGGGAGGGAATTGACAGATACGCAGTATTTT. Translation: CASSLTSGRELTDTQYF.

The chain recombines TRBV19 with TRBJ2-1, with 7 bases fitting TRBD2. This CDR3 comprises 16 residues. With 7 bases clipped from V and 0 bases from J, the junction kept 9 bases outside the gene matches. Germline V gene lookup returns CDR1 LNHDA and CDR2 SQIVND (reference sequence). CDR3 DNA: TGTGCCAGTACCCGCGGGAGCGCTAGCTCCTACAATGAGCAGTTCTTC. Its translation is CASTRGSASSYNEQFF.

The chain joins TRBV9 to TRBJ1-4; 7 bases are shared with TRBD1. Germline-derived CDR1 and CDR2 are SGDLS and YYNGEE. Trimming removed 2 bases from V and 8 bases from J; junction bases left unmatched: 9. The CDR3 is made up of 15 amino acids. The CDR3 region is CASSVNRGGEEKLFF. CDR3 bases: TGTGCCAGCAGCGTCAACAGGGGCGGTGAAGAAAAACTGTTTTTT.

This sequence joins TRBV11-2 and TRBJ1-1; no firm D call. V was cut by 1 base and J by 3 bases, with 9 bases left in between. The CDR3 is made up of 14 amino acids. From germline, CDR1 is SGHAT and CDR2 FQNNGV. The DNA of the CDR3 is TGTGCCAGCAGCTTAGGGGCCTGGGACACTGAAGCTTTCTTT. Encoded protein: CASSLGAWDTEAFF.

This sequence joins TRBV29-1 and TRBJ1-5, with no clear D. V gave up 4 bases and J gave up 1 base, with 11 bases separating them. CDR3 length equals 14 residues. Germline V CDR1 and CDR2: SQVTM, ANQGSEA. CDR3 in DNA: TGCAGCGTTGTGGGAACGGGAAGCAATCAGCCCCAGCATTTT. Translating gives CSVVGTGSNQPQHF.

The rearrangement links TRBV10-3 to TRBJ1-2, with TRBD1 identical over 8 bases. CDR1 and CDR2 from the germline V gene are ENHRY and SYGVKD. Unmatched junction bases numbered 5, after V lost 4 bases and J lost 4 bases. CDR3 length: 14 residues. The CDR3 nucleotides are TGTGCCATCAGTGCCGAGACAGGGGTCTATGGCTACACCTTC. Amino acid sequence: CAISAETGVYGYTF.

The sample holds a few counts of this clone. The V and J genes are TRBV6-1 and TRBJ1-3, with 9 bases identical to TRBD1. The germline V gene encodes CDR1 MNHNS and CDR2 SASEGT. Unmatched junction bases numbered 14, after V lost 4 bases and J lost 1 base. This CDR3 region has 19 residues. In DNA, the CDR3 is TGTGCCAGCAGTGCCGGGACAGGGTTTAACTTTTTATCTGGAAACACCATATATTTT. Protein: CASSAGTGFNFLSGNTIYF.

J is TRBJ1-1 and V is TRBV2, with unresolved D. Germline CDR1 and CDR2: SNHLY and FYNNEI. V was cut by 0 bases and J by 0 bases, with 11 bases left in between. The CDR3 has 16 residues. The CDR3 region is CASSEAAAKMNTEAFF. The DNA of the CDR3 is TGTGCCAGCAGTGAAGCAGCCGCAAAGATGAACACTGAAGCTTTCTTT.

The chain joins TRBV5-1 to TRBJ1-2; the D gene is possibly TRBD1 (5 bases). CDR1 and CDR2 from the germline V gene are SGHRS and YFSETQ. There are 13 residues in the CDR3. Trimming pared 1 base from V and 7 bases from J, leaving 11 bases between. CDR3 region: CASSLRDSSGYTF. Here the CDR3 DNA reads TGCGCCAGCAGCTTGAGGGACTCAAGTGGCTACACCTTC.

The chain links TRBV10-1 to TRBJ1-2; D gene ambiguous. The germline V gene has CDR1 WNHNN and CDR2 SYGVQD (reference sequence). The CDR3 totals 14 residues. V shed 6 bases and J shed 2 bases, with 13 bases lying between them. The chain's CDR3 is CASSEGSANYGYTF. The CDR3 DNA is TGCGCCAGCAGCGAGGGTTCTGCGAACTATGGCTACACCTTC.

The rearrangement uses TRBV19 and TRBJ2-5, with 7 positions matching TRBD1. With V trimmed by 3 bases and J by 8 bases, 12 bases remained unmatched. This CDR3 has 15 residues. Germline CDR1 and CDR2: LNHDA and SQIVND (reference sequence). The CDR3: CASSIGTAHLDTQYF. CDR3 nucleotides: TGTGCCAGTAGTATCGGGACAGCCCATTTGGATACCCAGTACTTC.

This sequence joins TRBV19 and TRBJ1-1, with 7 bases fitting TRBD1. Germline V gives CDR1 LNHDA, CDR2 SQIVND (reference sequence). The CDR3 is made up of 16 amino acids. After removal of 5 bases from V and 3 bases from J, the junction contained 12 bases not matched to a gene. The CDR3 nucleotides read TGTGCCAGTAGTCCCCAGGGGACAAGGGGGCACACTGAAGCTTTCTTT. It codes for CASSPQGTRGHTEAFF.

The gene calls are TRBV9 and TRBJ2-5, with D possibly being TRBD1 (5 bases). Looked up from germline, CDR1 is SGDLS and CDR2 is YYNGEE. The CDR3 extends over 11 amino acids. With 3 bases removed from V and 5 bases from J, the gap between germline ends came to 5 bases. CDR3 sequence reads: CASSEGETQYF. The CDR3 region has the DNA TGTGCCAGCAGCGAGGGGGAGACCCAGTACTTC. The full variable domain, completed using reference TRBV9 and TRBJ2-5, is DSGVTQTPKHLITATGQRVTLRCSPRSGDLSVYWYQQSLDQGLQFLIQYYNGEERAKGNILERFSAQQFPDLHSELNLSSLELGDSALYFCASSEGETQYFGPGTRLLVL.

This chain connects TRBV19 to TRBJ2-1, with 11 bases lining up with TRBD2. This CDR3 is 16 amino acids long. The J segment lost 8 bases and the V segment lost 6 bases, leaving 12 bases of the junction unmatched. Germline V gene sequence: CDR1 LNHDA, CDR2 SQIVND (reference sequence). CDR3 loop: CASSATSGSWNDEQFF. The CDR3 DNA follows: TGTGCCAGTAGCGCTACTAGCGGGAGTTGGAATGATGAGCAGTTCTTC.

The chain combines TRBV25-1 with TRBJ1-2, with a tentative D call TRBD1 (6 bases). V was shortened by 3 bases and J by 7 bases, with 6 bases between the two germline ends. CDR1 and CDR2 (germline): MGHDK, SYGVNS. The CDR3 runs 11 residues. The CDR3 spells CASSETGGYTF. Written as DNA, the CDR3 is TGTGCCAGCAGTGAGACAGGTGGCTACACCTTC.

CDR3 coding DNA: TGTGCCAGCAGTTTGGGGGCCAACACTGAAGCTTTCTTT. Protein sequence: CASSLGANTEAFF. The chain employs TRBV27 and TRBJ1-1; tentative D call: TRBD1 (6 bases). The V gene's germline CDR1 is MNHEY and CDR2 SMNVEV (reference sequence). The CDR3 runs to 13 residues. Trimming stripped 3 bases from V and 2 bases from J, with 7 bases between.

J is TRBJ2-5 and V is TRBV10-3; D ambiguous. The CDR3 sequence is 13 residues long. Trimming took 4 bases from V and 5 from J, leaving 11 bases between them. CDR1 is ENHRY and CDR2 is SYGVKD in the germline V gene. The CDR3, as DNA: TGTGCCATCAGTGTTGGCGGTTGGGAGACCCAGTACTTC. This gives the protein CAISVGGWETQYF.

The CDR3 region is CAWSLGALSYEQYV. CDR3 DNA sequence: TGTGCCTGGAGTTTGGGGGCCCTCTCCTACGAGCAGTACGTC. This chain uses TRBV30 with TRBJ2-7, with D tentatively TRBD1 (6 bases). Germline V gives CDR1 GTSNPN, CDR2 SVGIG (reference sequence). The germline V and J ends were trimmed by 2 bases and 0 bases, with 11 bases remaining between them. The CDR3 is 14 amino acids.

The CDR3 reads CASSAGTSSVTGELFF. CDR3 bases: TGTGCCAGCAGCGCTGGGACTAGCAGCGTCACCGGGGAGCTGTTTTTT. The chain links TRBV9 to TRBJ2-2; 9 nucleotides agree with TRBD2. CDR1 and CDR2 (germline): SGDLS, YYNGEE. This CDR3 has 16 amino acids. V lost 3 bases to trimming and J lost 4 bases; unmatched junction nucleotides: 7.

This clone was observed at least ten times. The V call is TRBV5-1, the J call TRBJ1-5; TRBD1 is a possible D gene (6 bases). CDR3 length: 17 amino acids. Trimming removed 6 bases at V and 4 bases at J, with 23 bases between. The germline V gene encodes CDR1 SGHRS and CDR2 YFSETQ. CDR3 DNA: TGCGCCAGCACCGGGAGGGGGGTTCTCCAGCCGAATCAGCCCCAGCATTTT. It specifies CASTGRGVLQPNQPQHF.

This clone was seen just once. V and J are TRBV14 and TRBJ2-1, with a possible D match to TRBD1 (5 bases). This CDR3 has 13 residues. Per the germline V gene, CDR1 is SGHDN and CDR2 is FVKESK. V lost 6 bases and J lost 8, with 14 bases in between. CDR3 DNA sequence: TGTGCCAGCAGTACGAACCTAGGGGATGAGCAGTTCTTC. It specifies CASSTNLGDEQFF.

The V call is TRBV6-2 or TRBV6-3, the J call TRBJ2-1; 10 positions agree with TRBD2. This CDR3 region has 17 residues. V shed 5 bases and J 4 bases; nucleotides not matched to a gene: 11. CDR1 MNHEY and CDR2 SVGEGT come from the germline V gene. CDR3 loop: CASSVHSGLAVYNEQFF. In DNA, the CDR3 is TGTGCCAGCAGTGTGCATTCTGGACTAGCGGTGTACAATGAGCAGTTCTTC.

The chain carries TRBV7-8 and TRBJ1-4; D remains ambiguous. CDR3 length equals 13 residues. V lost 1 base to trimming and J lost 10 bases, with 10 bases between them. Germline assignment: CDR1 SGHVS and CDR2 FQNEAQ. DNA of the CDR3: TGTGCCAGCAGCTTAGTGCAGTCTGTAAAACTGTTTTTT. Its translation is CASSLVQSVKLFF.

The genes are TRBV27 and TRBJ2-7; D is unresolved. The CDR3 length is 15 residues. Deletions cut 5 bases from V and 3 bases from J, with 17 bases between. Germline V CDR1 and CDR2: MNHEY, SMNVEV (reference sequence). This CDR3 is CASSPDKRLLYEQYV. The CDR3 nucleotides are TGTGCCAGCAGTCCCGACAAAAGGCTTCTCTACGAGCAGTACGTC.

This clone showed up just a few times. The rearrangement uses TRBV18 and TRBJ1-6; no firm D call. CDR3 length equals 13 residues. Between the trimmed V and J ends, which lost 0 bases and 7 bases, there was a span of 4 bases. The germline V gene has CDR1 KGHSH and CDR2 LQKENI. The CDR3 DNA reads as TGTGCCAGCTCACCACCCTCCAATTCACCCCTCCACTTT. Translation gives CASSPPSNSPLHF.